This T cell receptor (beta chain) was retrieved from a study of early T cells in non-severe SARS-CoV-2 infection. At the level of the study: From unsorted whole blood, bulk RNA was sequenced, and the chains remained unpaired.

Trimming removed 4 bases from V and 6 bases from J; junction bases left unmatched: 12. Germline CDR1 and CDR2: PRHDT and FYEKMQ (reference sequence). CDR3 length equals 18 residues. Researchers attached unique molecular identifiers to individual cDNA molecules. Using its own MiXCR run on the 5' RACE reads, TCRdb lists one record per CDR3 protein. The top ten clones hold roughly 24% of a sample with more than 35,000 distinct CDR3 sequences, 5% to 6.5% of them seen once. This clonotype was seen a handful of times. This clonotype was obtained from an adult who was a healthcare worker with PCR-confirmed SARS-CoV-2 infection or an uninfected control (not recorded which). This sequence joins TRBV13 and TRBJ2-2; TRBD2 agrees at 12 bases. What was sequenced was whole blood. This chain's CDR3 is CASSSPGPSGRASGELFF. The CDR3 bases are TGTGCCAGCAGCTCGCCAGGACCTAGCGGGAGGGCCTCCGGGGAGCTGTTTTTT.